A selection of T cell receptor beta chains follows, all from one sample in a study of blood T cells in healthy people across ages. TCRdb redid the calling of the 5' RACE reads with MiXCR, one entry per CDR3 protein. The sample yields approximately 800,000 distinct CDR3 sequences, 25% seen once. The sample was also linked to a second study, of T cells of mothers and their children.

The sample was blood. The source is a boy younger than 18 in good health. The CDR3 runs from the conserved cysteine through the conserved F or W. D genes are given only for firm matches. Clone size is not always given. Where it is, it says once, few, many or a class for expanded clones.

V,D,J,size,CDR3,DNA
TRBV20-1,TRBD2,TRBJ2-1,NA,CSAPTSGNEQFF,TGCAGTGCGCCGACTAGCGGCAATGAGCAGTTCTTC
TRBV7-2,TRBD1,TRBJ2-7,NA,CASSLAVSGGSYEQYF,TGTGCCAGCAGCTTAGCGGTCTCAGGGGGCTCCTACGAGCAGTACTTC
TRBV6-2/TRBV6-3,NA,TRBJ2-5,few,CASRSIGTLGHRRETQYF,TGTGCCAGCAGATCTATTGGGACACTGGGACACCGGAGGGAGACCCAGTACTTC
TRBV18,NA,TRBJ1-1,few,CASSPLLQQTEAFF,TGTGCCAGCTCACCACTGTTACAGCAGACTGAAGCTTTCTTT
TRBV7-9,NA,TRBJ2-7,NA,CASSLRSAGTLSYEQYF,TGTGCCAGCAGCTTAAGAAGTGCGGGGACCCTCTCCTACGAGCAGTACTTC
TRBV5-6,TRBD1,TRBJ2-5,NA,CASSQPTDRGNQETQYF,TGTGCCAGCAGCCAACCCACAGACAGGGGCAACCAAGAGACCCAGTACTTC
TRBV7-2,TRBD1,TRBJ1-4,NA,CASSPGQGIVAEKLFF,TGTGCCAGCAGCCCGGGACAGGGAATTGTAGCTGAAAAACTGTTTTTT
TRBV29-1,TRBD1,TRBJ2-7,few,CSVVLTGRDEQYF,TGCAGCGTCGTCCTGACAGGGAGAGACGAGCAGTACTTC
TRBV7-9,NA,TRBJ2-2,NA,CASSLAAARENTGELFF,TGTGCCAGCAGCTTAGCGGCGGCCAGGGAGAACACCGGGGAGCTGTTTTTT
TRBV7-2,TRBD1,TRBJ2-5,few,CASSADRAGTQYF,TGTGCCAGCAGCGCGGACAGGGCGGGGACCCAGTACTTC